These 12 T cell receptor beta chains were all obtained from the same sample, sequenced in a study of molecular identifiers for immune sequencing clone quantification. TCRdb used MiXCR to reprocess the PCR reads, holding one entry per CDR3 protein. The profile covers approximately 630,000 distinct CDR3 sequences, with 25% appearing a single time and about 0.81% taken by the ten largest. The sequencing sample was made of naive CD8+ T cells from blood, with Jurkat cell RNA spiked in. The sample's subset: FACS-sorted CD8+CD4-CCR7+CD45RA+ naive T cells. These receptors were collected from a human donor in good health. Some libraries in this study had Jurkat cell RNA spiked in.

Turning to this clonotype: Compared with germline, one end of the junction differs, possibly owing to a read error. The chain joins TRBV9 to TRBJ2-3; the match to TRBD2 covers 13 bases. Germline V gene lookup returns CDR1 SGDLS and CDR2 YYNGEE. The CDR3 consists of 18 residues. The CDR3 is CANSAGLAGVVSTDTQYF. CDR3 nucleotide sequence: TGTGCCAACAGCGCCGGACTAGCGGGAGTAGTATCCACAGATACGCAGTATTTT. Drawing the rest from reference TRBV9 and TRBJ2-3, the complete variable domain is DSGVTQTPKHLITATGQRVTLRCSPRSGDLSVYWYQQSLDQGLQFLIQYYNGEERAKGNILERFSAQQFPDLHSELNLSSLELGDSALYFCANSAGLAGVVSTDTQYFGPGTRLTVL.

The table lists this clonotype with a few counts. This chain's CDR3 is CASSVFPGGGGREQYF. The CDR3 coding sequence is TGTGCCAGCAGCGTATTCCCGGGGGGAGGGGGCCGCGAGCAGTACTTC. This chain joins TRBV7-9 and TRBJ2-7; D tentatively fits TRBD1 or TRBD2 (7 bases each). This CDR3 has 16 residues. Trimming left V 5 bases short and J 6 bases short, with 23 bases between. Germline V CDR1 and CDR2: SEHNR, FQNEAQ (reference sequence). The variable domain in full, completed from reference TRBV7-9 and TRBJ2-7, reads DTGVSQNPRHKITKRGQNVTFRCDPISEHNRLYWYRQTLGQGPEFLTYFQNEAQLEKSRLLSDRFSAERPKGSFSTLEIQRTEQGDSAMYLCASSVFPGGGGREQYFGPGTRLTVT.

This clonotype showed up just a few times. The V and J genes are TRBV13 and TRBJ2-7; D remains ambiguous. The CDR3 contains 13 residues. The V gene lost 4 bases and the J gene lost 5 bases, with 12 bases spanning the gap. CDR1 is PRHDT and CDR2 is FYEKMQ in the germline V gene (reference sequence). CDR3 sequence reads: CASSSLPRDEQYF. As DNA, the CDR3 is TGTGCCAGCAGCTCTTTACCAAGGGACGAGCAGTACTTC.

This clonotype was seen just once. A much larger clonotype is one base distant, so this may be a read error. The rearrangement links TRBV13 to TRBJ1-1; D unresolved. Trimming stripped 8 bases from V and 5 bases from J, with 18 bases between. The germline V gene encodes CDR1 PRHDT and CDR2 FYEKMQ (reference sequence). The CDR3 totals 14 residues. As DNA, the CDR3 is TGTGCCAGCCGCTCAGTTGGGGAATGGACTGAAGCTTTCTTT. Protein product: CASRSVGEWTEAFF.

This clonotype was counted once. With a much larger clone just one base away, this may be a read error. V is TRBV20-1 and J is TRBJ2-7; unclear D gene. CDR3 length equals 14 residues. Per germline, CDR1 DFQATT and CDR2 SNEGSKA (reference sequence). Trimming took 3 bases from V and 1 from J, leaving 13 bases between them. For the CDR3, the DNA is TGCAGTGCTAGTTTATTCGGGTGTTCCTACGAGCAGTACTTC. Protein sequence: CSASLFGCSYEQYF.

This sequence joins TRBV28 and TRBJ1-5; unclear D gene. CDR1 and CDR2 from the germline V gene are MDHEN and SYDVKM. V was clipped by 6 bases and J by 9 bases, with 18 bases between them. The CDR3 loop spans 14 amino acids. CDR3: CASRPARTGGPQHF. CDR3 nucleotide sequence: TGTGCCAGCAGACCCGCGAGGACCGGAGGGCCCCAGCATTTT.

This clonotype came up many times. V and J are TRBV29-1 and TRBJ2-7; D unclear. Looked up from germline, CDR1 is SQVTM and CDR2 is ANQGSEA. The V gene lost 1 base and the J gene lost 7 bases, with 8 bases spanning the gap. The CDR3 length is 11 residues. The CDR3, as DNA: TGCAGCGTTGAAGTGCGGCGTGAGCAGTACTTC. Translation: CSVEVRREQYF.

A word on this clonotype: A clone one base away is much larger, so this may be a read error. The rearrangement uses TRBV5-6 and TRBJ2-5, with TRBD2 matching 8 bases. This CDR3 contains 15 residues. Germline V gene data show CDR1 as SGHDT and CDR2 as YYEEEE. This CDR3 reads CASSLSSGGQEAQYF. In DNA form, the CDR3 reads TGTGCCAGCAGCTTGAGTTCGGGGGGGCAAGAGGCCCAGTACTTC.

The V and J genes are TRBV20-1 and TRBJ2-7, with D tentatively TRBD1 (8 bases). This CDR3 comprises 16 residues. Germline CDR1 reads DFQATT; CDR2 reads SNEGSKA (reference sequence). Trimming took off 5 bases at V and 3 bases at J, with 23 bases between the two ends. This CDR3 reads CSAPYPQGGNNYEQYF. In DNA, the CDR3 is TGCAGTGCTCCATACCCACAGGGGGGGAACAACTACGAGCAGTACTTC.

This clonotype was counted between two and nine times. The chain is built from TRBV11-2 and TRBJ2-7; 11 positions agree with TRBD1. V dropped 4 bases and J dropped 2; count of bases not matched to a gene: 1. Germline CDR1 reads SGHAT; CDR2 reads FQNNGV. This CDR3 has 14 amino acids. CDR3 bases: TGTGCCAGCAGCTGGGACAGGGGGACCTACGAGCAGTACTTC. The encoded protein is CASSWDRGTYEQYF.

V usage is TRBV20-1 and J usage is TRBJ1-2; D is ambiguous. Germline-derived CDR1 and CDR2 are DFQATT and SNEGSKA (reference sequence). With 0 bases removed from V and 5 bases from J, the gap between germline ends came to 16 bases. The CDR3 has 15 residues. The CDR3 bases are TGCAGTGCTAGAGACCGGAACTTAGGAGTTTATGGCTACACCTTC. This gives the protein CSARDRNLGVYGYTF.

The gene calls are TRBV27 and TRBJ1-2; 8 bases line up with TRBD1. CDR1 and CDR2 from the germline V gene are MNHEY and SMNVEV (reference sequence). The CDR3 consists of 15 residues. V gave up 4 bases and J gave up 4 bases; unmatched junction bases: 8. The CDR3 DNA follows: TGTGCCAGCAGTTCTATGGGACAGGATTGCTATGGCTACACCTTC. As protein: CASSSMGQDCYGYTF.